This T cell receptor beta chain was sequenced during a study of cytomegalovirus exposure and HLA in healthy donors (dated by TCRdb to the late 2010s). In the study overall: According to a later analysis, one platform produced both the 120 validation repertoires and the 666 repertoires of the first cohort. The study was designed to test whether signatures of past pathogen exposure could be identified by cataloging public T cell receptors. A separate validation cohort of about 110 different subjects was used in addition to the approximately 610-subject first cohort. The study combined high-throughput TCR immunosequencing, statistical association of individual TCRs with disease status, and machine learning to predict cytomegalovirus infection status.

Broader findings and caveats from the paper: A total of 150 to 200 TCR beta chains were listed by the study as associated with cytomegalovirus. Three of the identified cytomegalovirus-associated TCR beta chains were confirmed in vitro to be specific for cytomegalovirus antigens. Of the cluster scores, 90% to 95% were above 0 in a later analysis, which found that TCRs clustered in the first cohort also tended to co-occur in the 95 to 150 validation repertoires. Cytomegalovirus status was reported to be diagnosed by the classifier with high specificity and sensitivity in both the original and validation cohorts. It was suggested by the authors that the approach could potentially be generalized to other disease states and immunological phenotypes. A later analysis had no HLA typing for the validation cohort, so co-occurrence there was scored across all 110 or so repertoires. Across donors, most TCR sequences were observed very rarely, whereas some public TCRs were present in many individuals.

Of note for this clone: What antigen it recognizes has not been identified. Nothing much larger sits one base from this clone, and base qualities are not available.

Via the germline V gene, CDR1 is SGHAT and CDR2 FQNNGV. Trimming takes 4 bases off V and 8 bases off J; junction bases not matched to a gene: 9. The CDR3 runs 15 residues from the cysteine to the phenylalanine. CDR3 DNA is the only sequence kept; it has 45 bases, read in frame from the first base. The donors belonged to the validation cohort of 90 to 150 subjects, which was separate from the roughly 700-subject first cohort. Libraries were prepared through the immunoSEQ multiplex PCR assay. Regarding the original processing steps: A statistical classification framework was developed to diagnose cytomegalovirus status using the catalog of TCR beta chain sequences. The source is immuneACCESS, and TCRdb retained only in-frame sequences with V and J called. Part of the clones is not carried over; for the studies checked, unresolved V genes explain less than half of this, and the remainder is unexplained. V and J calls and clone size follow that table, whereas D and trimming were derived from the DNA. The sample table contains about 50,000 clones; only one count was recorded for approximately 93% of them. The ten largest account for approximately 1.7% of the sample.

The sequence links TRBV11-2 to TRBJ2-1, with TRBD2 matching 9 junction bases. The source material was PBMCs. The TCR comes from a woman aged 18-29 years in good health and CMV-seropositive. The nucleotides read TGTGCCAGCAGCTCGGCTAGCGGGGTACGCGATGAGCAGTTCTTC. Translated, this gives CASSSASGVRDEQFF.